A single sample gave rise to the 28 T cell receptor beta chains below, sequenced in a study of breast tumors, draining lymph nodes, adjacent tissues. Each CDR3 protein is one row after TCRdb ran MiXCR on the multiplex PCR reads. This table has about 200,000 distinct CDR3 sequences, 25% to 40% appearing once. Breast cancer patients provided tissue from their axillary draining lymph nodes. Sequenced: axillary lymph node tissue. These receptors originate from a female donor with breast cancer. Some clones in this sample may be carry-over from other donors' samples.

This rearrangement joins TRBV7-2 to TRBJ1-1; 8 bases line up with TRBD1. The CDR3 totals 14 residues. Germline loops: CDR1 SGHTA, CDR2 FQGNSA. Trimming at V came to 5 bases and at J to 4 bases, leaving 6 bases not matched to a gene. CDR3 protein: CASSKTGVGTEAFF. The CDR3 nucleotides read TGTGCCAGCAGCAAGACAGGGGTGGGCACTGAAGCTTTCTTT.

Concerning this clonotype: Given a much more abundant clone one base away, this may be a read error. This chain uses TRBV10-3 with TRBJ2-1, with 11 positions matching TRBD2. This CDR3 has 15 amino acids. CDR1 is ENHRY, CDR2 SYGVKD, per germline. Trimming cost V 10 bases and J 9 bases; bases outside gene matches: 14. Here the CDR3 DNA reads TGTGCCACGGAGTCCGGGACTAGCGGTGGCAGTGAGCAGTTCTTC. Its translation is CATESGTSGGSEQFF.

This clonotype was seen ten or more times. V and J are TRBV6-1 and TRBJ1-2; D remains ambiguous. Trimming took off 9 bases at V and 0 bases at J, with 11 bases between the two ends. From germline, CDR1 is MNHNS and CDR2 SASEGT. This CDR3 is built from 13 residues. The CDR3 loop reads CASLEPSNYGYTF. The CDR3 nucleotides are TGTGCCAGTTTGGAGCCCTCTAACTATGGCTACACCTTC.

At least ten counts were recorded for this clonotype. The genes are TRBV3-1 and TRBJ1-2; 7 positions agree with TRBD1. The CDR3 covers 16 residues. CDR1 is LGHDT and CDR2 is YNNKEL in the germline V gene (reference sequence). With V trimmed by 2 bases and J by 10 bases, 16 bases remained unmatched. This CDR3 reads CASSQPGTAGPSSYTF. The CDR3 DNA reads TGTGCCAGCAGCCAACCCGGGACAGCCGGCCCTAGTTCCTACACCTTC.

To note about this clonotype: At one end, the junction sequence differs from germline, possibly due to a read error. The J gene is TRBJ2-5, the V gene TRBV12-3 or TRBV12-4; 8 positions agree with TRBD1. This CDR3 has 14 residues. The CDR3 spells CATSYRGAQETQHF. In DNA, the CDR3 is TGTGCCACCAGTTACAGGGGGGCACAAGAGACCCAGCACTTC.

This clonotype was counted many times. The gene calls are TRBV4-3 and TRBJ1-5; possibly TRBD1 for D (5 bases). The CDR3 sequence is 13 residues long. Germline V gene lookup returns CDR1 LGHNA and CDR2 YSLEER. The ends were cut back, 1 base at V and 8 bases at J, with 9 bases in the middle. The CDR3 protein is CASSQVLGEPQHF. In DNA, the CDR3 is TGCGCCAGCAGCCAAGTTTTAGGGGAGCCCCAGCATTTT.

Of note for this clonotype: Since a much larger clone is just one base distant, this may be a read error. The V call is TRBV20-1, the J call TRBJ2-3; perhaps TRBD1 as D (6 bases). This CDR3 has 12 amino acids. Germline V gene lookup returns CDR1 DFQATT and CDR2 SNEGSKA (reference sequence). The CDR3, as DNA: TGCAGTGCTCGGACAGATACAGATACGCCGTATTTT. Its translation: CSARTDTDTPYF.

Ten or more counts support this clonotype. V and J are TRBV9 and TRBJ2-1, with D possibly matching TRBD2 (6 bases). CDR1 is SGDLS and CDR2 is YYNGEE in the germline V gene. The CDR3 loop spans 16 amino acids. Trimming took off 0 bases at V and 2 bases at J, with 12 bases between the two ends. CDR3 in DNA: TGTGCCAGCAGCGTAGCTCTAGGAGGGCCCTACAATGAGCAGTTCTTC. Translating gives CASSVALGGPYNEQFF.

This clonotype was detected ten times or more. The chain couples TRBV6-4 to TRBJ2-1; 9 nucleotides align to TRBD2. V was clipped by 7 bases and J by 9 bases; unmatched bases: 10. Looked up from germline, CDR1 is MRHNA and CDR2 is SNTAGT. The CDR3 is made up of 14 amino acids. The CDR3 nucleotides are TGTGCCAGCAAGTTGTCTAGCGGGGTGAGTGAGCAGTTCTTC. Protein sequence: CASKLSSGVSEQFF.

With respect to this clonotype: A clone one base away is much larger, so this may be a read error. Without the conserved terminal phenylalanine or tryptophan, this CDR3 likely stems from a read error. The chain uses TRBV9 and TRBJ2-1; D remains unclear. The ends were cut back, 0 bases at V and 6 bases at J, with 7 bases in the middle. Germline assignment: CDR1 SGDLS and CDR2 YYNGEE. The CDR3 sequence is 13 residues long. CDR3 nucleotides: TGTGCCAGCAGCGTAGTTATGGGCAATGAGCAGTTCTCC. As protein: CASSVVMGNEQFS.

This chain links TRBV20-1 with TRBJ1-4; 7 bases are a match to TRBD1. Looked up from germline, CDR1 is DFQATT and CDR2 is SNEGSKA (reference sequence). Germline trimming cut 5 bases from V and 7 bases from J; bases unmatched to any gene: 4. This CDR3 region has 12 residues. This chain's CDR3 is CSASGGSEKLFF. The CDR3 DNA reads as TGCAGTGCTTCAGGGGGATCTGAAAAACTGTTTTTT.

About this clonotype itself: A much bigger clone sits one base away, suggesting this may be a read error. The chain links TRBV4-3 to TRBJ1-2; no clear D gene. CDR1 and CDR2 from the germline V gene are LGHNA and YSLEER. Between the trimmed V and J ends, which lost 3 bases and 4 bases, there was a span of 12 bases. The CDR3 sequence is 14 residues long. The CDR3 loop reads CASSHETPTYGYTF. Written as DNA, the CDR3 is TGCGCCAGCAGCCATGAAACTCCCACCTATGGCTACACCTTC.

This chain joins TRBV30 and TRBJ2-7; D is perhaps TRBD1 (5 bases). This CDR3 spans 17 amino acids. Trimming took 3 bases from V and 3 from J, leaving 24 bases between them. The germline CDR1 and CDR2 sequences are GTSNPN and SVGIG (reference sequence). As DNA, the CDR3 is TGTGCCTGGAGGGGGCCTTGCCGCGGACCTACCTACTACGAGCAGTACTTC. Encoded protein: CAWRGPCRGPTYYEQYF. The full variable domain, rest sourced from reference TRBV30 and TRBJ2-7, is SQTIHQWPATLVQPVGSPLSLECTVEGTSNPNLYWYRQAAGRGLQLLFYSVGIGQISSEVPQNLSASRPQDRQFILSSKKLLLSDSGFYLCAWRGPCRGPTYYEQYFGPGTRLTVT.

In its sample, this clonotype was seen many times. The chain couples TRBV7-2 to TRBJ1-5, with D perhaps TRBD1 (5 bases). Germline V CDR1 and CDR2: SGHTA, FQGNSA. The CDR3 spans 16 residues. With 2 bases removed from V and 2 bases from J, the gap between germline ends came to 13 bases. The CDR3: CASSLQGTRGNQPQHF. CDR3 nucleotide sequence: TGTGCCAGCAGCTTACAAGGGACCCGTGGCAATCAGCCCCAGCATTTT.

The sample holds many counts of this clonotype. The chain's CDR3 is CASSDGSTGLWGHGYTF. The CDR3 DNA is TGTGCCAGCAGTGACGGGTCGACAGGATTATGGGGCCATGGCTACACCTTC. The chain combines TRBV6-1 with TRBJ1-2, with D maybe TRBD1 (6 bases). Trimming shortened V by 3 bases and J by 6 bases, and 23 bases separated the two germline ends. Germline CDR1 and CDR2: MNHNS and SASEGT. The CDR3 loop spans 17 amino acids.

About this clonotype itself: At one end the junction does not follow the germline gene, possibly because of a read error. The rearrangement uses TRBV2 and TRBJ2-5, with D possibly matching TRBD1 (8 bases). Germline loops: CDR1 SNHLY, CDR2 FYNNEI. This CDR3 spans 14 amino acids. The CDR3 bases are TGTGCCAGCAGCCAACAGGGGGGGGAGAAGCCCCAGTCCTTC. Translated, it gives CASSQQGGEKPQSF.

This clonotype was observed at least ten times. The J gene is TRBJ2-7, the V gene TRBV6-5; D might be TRBD1 or TRBD2, each matching 7 bases. V was clipped by 5 bases and J by 2 bases, with 16 bases between them. The CDR3 has 15 residues. Germline V gene data show CDR1 as MNHEY and CDR2 as SVGAGI. CDR3 in DNA: TGTGCCAGCAGTCCCCAGGGGGGGCTGGCCTACGAGCAGTACTTC. It codes for CASSPQGGLAYEQYF.

At least ten counts were recorded for this clonotype. The chain is built from TRBV7-8 and TRBJ2-6; D is unresolved. The V end was cut by 2 bases, the J end by 13 bases, with 15 bases between. From germline, CDR1 is SGHVS and CDR2 FQNEAQ. CDR3 length equals 14 residues. This chain's CDR3 is CASSLITDPSVLTF. The CDR3 DNA reads TGTGCCAGCAGCTTAATTACAGACCCAAGTGTCCTGACTTTC.

V gene TRBV3-1 combines with J gene TRBJ2-7; TRBD2 matches at 10 bases. J was trimmed by 4 bases and V by 7 bases; bases with no gene match: 10. CDR1 LGHDT and CDR2 YNNKEL come from the germline V gene (reference sequence). The CDR3 has 15 amino acids. For the CDR3, the DNA is TGTGCCAGCACCATAGCGGGAGGAAAGTTTTACGAGCAGTACTTC. Translation: CASTIAGGKFYEQYF.

This clonotype was seen many times. This chain's CDR3 is CSVERPSGIYNEQFF. The CDR3 DNA is TGCAGCGTTGAAAGGCCTAGCGGGATCTACAATGAGCAGTTCTTC. The gene calls are TRBV29-1 and TRBJ2-1; 9 bases fit TRBD2. Per the germline V gene, CDR1 is SQVTM and CDR2 is ANQGSEA. V lost 2 bases, J lost 3 bases, and 5 bases stayed unmatched. The CDR3 is 15 residues long.

About this clonotype itself: No conserved phenylalanine or tryptophan ends this CDR3, so it is likely a read error. No DNA is shown, since the ends of the CDR3 on it are uncertain; the CDR3 is the one TCRdb lists. The chain carries TRBV5-1 and TRBJ2-1; the D call in the table, TRBD2, was not verified against the DNA. Looked up from germline, CDR1 is SGHRS and CDR2 is YFSETQ. The CDR3 spans 9 residues, counting both ends. This CDR3 is CASRRGGGD.

Many counts were recorded for this clonotype. The chain is built from TRBV5-8 and TRBJ1-2; tentatively, D is TRBD1 (5 bases). Trimming took off 1 base at V and 7 bases at J, with 14 bases between the two ends. In germline, CDR1 is SGHTS, CDR2 YDEGEE. CDR3 length: 14 residues. CDR3 residues: CASSLLRGQVGYTF. The CDR3 coding sequence is TGTGCCAGCAGCTTGTTGAGGGGTCAAGTTGGCTACACCTTC.

In regard to this clonotype: This could be a read error, since a much larger clone is one nucleotide away. The V and J genes are TRBV6-6 and TRBJ2-1; TRBD1 matches at 7 bases. Per the germline V gene, CDR1 is MNHNY and CDR2 is SVGAGI (reference sequence). This CDR3 region has 13 residues. The CDR3 is CASSWGTANGQFF. In DNA form, the CDR3 reads TGTGCCAGCAGTTGGGGGACAGCCAATGGGCAGTTCTTC.

This clonotype was seen ten or more times. This chain connects TRBV9 to TRBJ2-7, with 9 bases fitting TRBD1. The junction had 5 bases not matched to a gene; V was cut back by 2 bases and J by 5 bases. This CDR3 is 14 amino acids long. CDR1 is SGDLS and CDR2 is YYNGEE in the germline V gene. The CDR3, as DNA: TGTGCCAGCAGCGTCGGGACAGGGAACGACGAGCAGTACTTC. This gives the protein CASSVGTGNDEQYF.

This clonotype has ten or more counts. Sequence at one end of the junction differs from germline and may be a read error. The gene calls are TRBV7-9 and TRBJ1-2, with TRBD1 identical over 7 bases. Germline CDR1 reads SEHNR; CDR2 reads FQNEAQ (reference sequence). This CDR3 has 15 residues. In nucleotides, the CDR3 is TGTGCCAGCAGCGCTACAGGGGAGGAGCACTATGGCTACCCCTTC. Its protein is CASSATGEEHYGYPF.

The CDR3 reads CASSEWRGTGDGYTF. The CDR3 DNA sequence: TGTGCCAGCAGTGAGTGGAGGGGGACAGGGGATGGCTACACCTTC. V and J are TRBV2 and TRBJ1-2, with 10 bases lining up with TRBD1. Germline CDR1 reads SNHLY; CDR2 reads FYNNEI. V shed 3 bases, J shed 6 bases, and the junction held 7 bases outside the gene matches. This CDR3 region has 15 residues. The full variable domain, with the rest looked up from reference TRBV2 and TRBJ1-2, is EPEVTQTPSHQVTQMGQEVILRCVPISNHLYFYWYRQILGQKVEFLVSFYNNEISEKSEIFDDQFSVERPDGSNFTLKIRSTKLEDSAMYFCASSEWRGTGDGYTFGSGTRLTVV.

The rearrangement uses TRBV7-9 and TRBJ2-5, with D tentatively TRBD1 (6 bases). Trimming pared 4 bases from V and 5 bases from J, leaving 14 bases between. Germline V gene data show CDR1 as SEHNR and CDR2 as FQNEAQ (reference sequence). The CDR3 runs 14 residues. CDR3 protein: CASSSWGRGETQYF. In nucleotides, the CDR3 is TGTGCCAGCAGCTCTTGGGGCAGGGGTGAGACCCAGTACTTC.

This clonotype was recorded at least ten times. The rearrangement joins TRBV3-1 to TRBJ2-7; D possibly corresponds to TRBD2 (6 bases). The germline gives CDR1 LGHDT, CDR2 YNNKEL (reference sequence). This CDR3 is built from 13 residues. With 6 bases removed from V and 3 bases from J, the gap between germline ends came to 12 bases. As DNA, the CDR3 is TGTGCCAGCAGTCCGGGACTCCACTACGAGCAGTACTTC. Protein: CASSPGLHYEQYF.